The present T cell receptor beta chain was sequenced within a study of shared clonotypes between healthy human individuals. Whole-study results and caveats: Memory subsets generally showed lower estimated richness than naive subsets. Relative to their counterparts shared across all four donors, non-shared clonotypes exhibited diminished generation probabilities.

Naive CD8 cells, CD45RO-negative and positively selected for CCR7, excluded terminally differentiated effector memory CD45RA+ cells. Healthy adults negative for HIV, lacking recent acute infections or vaccinations, served as donors. With respect to this clone: Its matching antigen is unknown.

V was clipped by 4 bases and J by 0 bases, with 16 bases between them. The germline gives CDR1 SGHVS, CDR2 FNYEAQ. CDR3 length: 17 residues. Method: immunoSEQ multiplex PCR; TCRdb's copy keeps in-frame clones and lacks some. The sample includes 1.5 million to 2.5 million clones, over 85% of them seen just once. The clonotype comes from a young man in good health. The sequenced material came from naive CD8+ T cells sorted from blood. The chain employs TRBV7-6 and TRBJ1-3; possibly TRBD1 for D (5 bases). CDR3 amino acids: CASSSDRLGASGNTIYF. The CDR3, as DNA: TGTGCCAGCAGCTCCGATCGACTCGGGGCCTCTGGAAACACCATATATTTT.